What follows are 26 T cell receptor beta chains derived from one specimen sequenced in a study of CD8+CD57+ T cells in acquired aplastic anemia listed by TCRdb under 2018. Sequencing instrument: Illumina HiSeq 2000. TCR beta VDJ combination and CDR3 sequence profiling used genomic DNA as the template. Using fastp at Q25 and MiXCR, TCRdb reprocessed the public reads and kept productive beta chains. One record per CDR3 amino acid sequence lists the most common genes and DNA. Recorded for this sample are 80,000 or so distinct CDR3 sequences; approximately 46% of them occurred a single time. The ten top clones hold around 63% of the sample. The specimen sequenced was sorted CD4+, CD8+, or CD8+CD57+ T cells (not recorded which) from PBMCs. The origin of the receptors is a human donor in good health, serving as a control.

This clonotype was seen a handful of times. V and J are TRBV10-1 and TRBJ1-1; no clear D gene. V lost 7 bases and J lost 6, with 15 bases in between. From germline, CDR1 is WNHNN and CDR2 SYGVQD (reference sequence). The CDR3 extends over 13 amino acids. The CDR3 sequence is CASTIDRGAEAFF. The CDR3 coding sequence is TGCGCCAGCACGATCGACCGGGGAGCTGAAGCTTTCTTT.

This clonotype was detected ten times or more. The chain carries TRBV5-5 and TRBJ1-6, with TRBD1 as a possible D gene (5 bases). The CDR3 loop spans 15 amino acids. V dropped 2 bases and J dropped 0 bases, with 6 bases sitting between them. Germline V gives CDR1 SGHKS, CDR2 YYEKEE (reference sequence). This CDR3 reads CASSFRGSYNSPLHF. CDR3 coding DNA: TGTGCCAGCAGCTTTAGGGGCTCCTATAATTCACCCCTCCACTTT.

This clonotype was counted a single time. V usage is TRBV24-1 and J usage is TRBJ2-1; D is uncertain. CDR1 is KGHDR, CDR2 SFDVKD, per germline. The CDR3 has 14 residues. Trimming took off 10 bases at V and 0 bases at J, with 12 bases between the two ends. CDR3 nucleotides: TGTGCCACTAACGATGGCAGCTCCTACAATGAGCAGTTCTTC. Protein product: CATNDGSSYNEQFF.

Remarks on this clonotype: This may be a read error: a much more frequent sequence differs by one nucleotide. This CDR3 fails to terminate in the conserved phenylalanine or tryptophan, so it likely reflects a read error. This rearrangement joins TRBV19 to TRBJ1-2; D is possibly TRBD1 (6 bases). Germline-derived CDR1 and CDR2 are LNHDA and SQIVND (reference sequence). Between the trimmed V and J ends, which lost 0 bases and 8 bases, there was a span of 19 bases. The CDR3 loop spans 16 amino acids. The CDR3, as DNA: TGTGCCAGTAGTATAGATCCTTCTGCAGGGGCAGAAGGCTACACCTCC. Translating gives CASSIDPSAGAEGYTS.

The count of this clonotype is one. V and J are TRBV20-1 and TRBJ1-2, with a tentative D call TRBD1 (6 bases). V was trimmed by 0 bases and J by 4 bases, leaving 21 bases between them. The CDR3 covers 17 residues. The V gene's germline CDR1 is DFQATT and CDR2 SNEGSKA (reference sequence). Written as DNA, the CDR3 is TGCAGTGCTAGAGATTGGGCAGGGGCGGAAGGACTCTATGGCTACACCTTC. It yields the protein CSARDWAGAEGLYGYTF.

The V and J genes are TRBV3-1 and TRBJ2-1; perhaps TRBD2 as D (5 bases). With 4 bases removed from V and 8 bases from J, the gap between germline ends came to 12 bases. The CDR3 has 13 residues. Germline CDR1 LGHDT, CDR2 YNNKEL (reference sequence). The CDR3 is CASSPPIGDEQFF. CDR3 DNA sequence: TGTGCCAGCAGCCCGCCTATCGGGGATGAGCAGTTCTTC.

This clonotype has just one count. The J gene is TRBJ2-5, the V gene TRBV10-3, with D unclear. In germline, CDR1 is ENHRY, CDR2 SYGVKD. V lost 6 bases, J lost 0 bases, and 8 bases lay in between. The CDR3 covers 13 residues. The CDR3 DNA follows: TGTGCCATCAGCGACGTTTACCAAGAGACCCAGTACTTC. This gives the protein CAISDVYQETQYF.

J is TRBJ2-7 and V is TRBV10-3, with 10 positions matching TRBD2. The CDR3 is made up of 14 amino acids. Trimming cost V 5 bases and J 3 bases; bases outside gene matches: 4. Germline V gene sequence: CDR1 ENHRY, CDR2 SYGVKD. The CDR3 here is CAISPGLASYEQYF. In nucleotides, the CDR3 is TGTGCCATCAGTCCGGGACTAGCGAGCTACGAGCAGTACTTC.

To note about this clonotype: A read error is possible here, since a much larger clone lies one base away. This chain links TRBV13 with TRBJ2-5, with 9 bases aligning to TRBD2. The CDR3 has 13 residues. CDR1 is PRHDT and CDR2 is FYEKMQ in the germline V gene (reference sequence). The CDR3 sequence is CVSSSGTSETQYF. CDR3 coding DNA: TGTGTCAGCAGTTCCGGGACTAGCGAGACCCAGTACTTC. Supplemented by reference TRBV13 and TRBJ2-5, the full variable domain reads AAGVIQSPRHLIKEKRETATLKCYPIPRHDTVYWYQQGPGQDPQFLISFYEKMQSDKGSIPDRFSAQQFSDYHSELNMSSLELGDSALYFCVSSSGTSETQYFGPGTRLLVL.

V and J are TRBV7-2 and TRBJ1-2; 7 nucleotides line up with TRBD1. In germline, CDR1 is SGHTA, CDR2 FQGNSA. The CDR3 has 13 residues. Unmatched junction bases numbered 7, after V lost 4 bases and J lost 8 bases. DNA for the CDR3: TGTGCCAGCAGCTCGACAGGGACCAGGGGCTACACCTTC. Amino acids: CASSSTGTRGYTF.

This clonotype was seen ten or more times. The chain uses TRBV15 and TRBJ1-2, with a tentative D call TRBD1 (5 bases). CDR3 length: 15 residues. Trimming stripped 0 bases from V and 6 bases from J, with 14 bases between. Germline V gives CDR1 LNHNV, CDR2 YYDKDF (reference sequence). The DNA of the CDR3 is TGTGCCACCAGCAGAGATAAGGGGAAAGGAAATGGCTACACCTTC. It is translated as CATSRDKGKGNGYTF.

The genes are TRBV25-1 and TRBJ2-2; a weak D match, TRBD2 (7 bases). Germline V gene data show CDR1 as MGHDK and CDR2 as SYGVNS. The CDR3 has 15 residues. The germline V and J ends were trimmed by 9 bases and 4 bases, with 18 bases remaining between them. CDR3 sequence (DNA): TGTGCCAGTGCCTGGGGGGGGCAGGGCACCGGGGAGCTGTTTTTT. This encodes CASAWGGQGTGELFF.

This clonotype has at least ten counts. The V and J genes are TRBV29-1 and TRBJ1-5; D might be TRBD1 (6 bases). The CDR3 consists of 13 residues. The germline gives CDR1 SQVTM, CDR2 ANQGSEA. Deletions cut 7 bases from V and 11 bases from J, with 21 bases between. The CDR3 loop is CSANDPSGTSQHF. In nucleotides, the CDR3 is TGCAGCGCCAACGATCCGTCCGGGACATCCCAGCATTTT.

A few counts support this clonotype. This chain uses TRBV3-1 with TRBJ1-1, with 7 bases matching TRBD1. Germline-derived CDR1 and CDR2 are LGHDT and YNNKEL (reference sequence). The trim removed 1 base at V and 10 bases at J, leaving 9 bases unmatched. The CDR3 runs to 14 residues. CDR3 protein: CASSQGDRDLGAFF. The CDR3 region has the DNA TGTGCCAGCAGCCAAGGCGACAGGGACCTCGGAGCTTTCTTT. Full variable domain (remainder filled in from reference TRBV3-1 and TRBJ1-1): DTAVSQTPKYLVTQMGNDKSIKCEQNLGHDTMYWYKQDSKKFLKIMFSYNNKELIINETVPNRFSPKSPDKAHLNLHINSLELGDSAVYFCASSQGDRDLGAFFGQGTRLTVV.

This clonotype was seen only a few times. CDR3 nucleotides: TGTGCCAGTAGTAACAGGACAGGACACAATGAGCAGTTCTTC. Translated: CASSNRTGHNEQFF. The gene calls are TRBV19 and TRBJ2-1; 7 bases align to TRBD1. The CDR3 is 14 amino acids. Trimming removed 4 bases from V and 5 bases from J; junction bases left unmatched: 5. Germline lookup yields CDR1 LNHDA and CDR2 SQIVND (reference sequence).

This clonotype was counted ten times or more. The chain uses TRBV3-1 and TRBJ2-7, with 14 bases identical to TRBD2. CDR1 and CDR2 from the germline V gene are LGHDT and YNNKEL (reference sequence). Losses at the gene ends were 4 bases for V and 2 bases for J; bases not matched to a gene: 16. This CDR3 has 20 amino acids. CDR3 in DNA: TGTGCCAGCAGCCCTCTAATAGACCCGGGACTAGCGGGAGCGGCCTACGAGCAGTACTTC. Translating it yields CASSPLIDPGLAGAAYEQYF.

The chain has TRBV2 and TRBJ1-2, with a tentative D call TRBD1 (6 bases). There are 16 residues in the CDR3. CDR1 and CDR2 (germline): SNHLY, FYNNEI. The ends were cut back, 3 bases at V and 7 bases at J, with 21 bases in the middle. In nucleotides, the CDR3 is TGTGCCAGCAGTGATCCTGAACAGGGTGGCTTCAGTGGCTACACCTTC. Its translation is CASSDPEQGGFSGYTF.

As for this clonotype: Compared with germline, one end of the junction differs, possibly owing to a read error. V and J are TRBV10-1 and TRBJ1-2, with D maybe TRBD1 (5 bases). Germline V gene sequence: CDR1 WNHNN, CDR2 SYGVQD (reference sequence). The CDR3 length is 15 residues. In DNA form, the CDR3 reads TGCGCCAGCAGTGAAGGGAGCGGGACGGCGGGTGGCTGCACCTTC. It yields the protein CASSEGSGTAGGCTF.

This clonotype was found many times. The rearrangement links TRBV9 to TRBJ2-5; TRBD2 matches at 9 bases. The CDR3 consists of 18 residues. V lost 0 bases and J lost 5; bases outside the gene matches: 14. The germline V gene encodes CDR1 SGDLS and CDR2 YYNGEE. CDR3 nucleotide sequence: TGTGCCAGCAGCGTAGGCGGCGGGCGGGGGGGCTGGACGGAGACCCAGTACTTC. Its protein is CASSVGGGRGGWTETQYF.

This clonotype was seen many times. The chain joins TRBV2 to TRBJ2-3; D perhaps matches TRBD2 (5 bases). The CDR3 is made up of 13 amino acids. The germline V and J ends were trimmed by 5 bases and 2 bases, with 8 bases remaining between them. CDR1 is SNHLY, CDR2 FYNNEI, per germline. CDR3 nucleotides: TGTGCCAGCAGTTGGACTTTCACAGATACGCAGTATTTT. Translated, it gives CASSWTFTDTQYF.

The table lists this clonotype with many counts. The chain couples TRBV9 to TRBJ2-1; TRBD2 is a possible D gene (6 bases). The CDR3 loop spans 18 amino acids. CDR1 is SGDLS, CDR2 YYNGEE, per germline. V lost 2 bases to trimming and J lost 0 bases, with 18 bases between them. CDR3 nucleotide sequence: TGTGCCAGCAGCGTCGCGGCGGGACTGACTAGCTCCTACAATGAGCAGTTCTTC. Encoded protein: CASSVAAGLTSSYNEQFF.

The gene calls are TRBV25-1 and TRBJ1-1; 8 bases agree with TRBD1. Unmatched junction bases numbered 11, after V lost 2 bases and J lost 9 bases. The CDR3 sequence is 15 residues long. Germline V gene lookup returns CDR1 MGHDK and CDR2 SYGVNS. The CDR3 nucleotides read TGTGCCAGCAGTGAAATAAACCCCGGACAGGGAAAAGCTTTCTTT. Protein sequence: CASSEINPGQGKAFF.

The chain has TRBV2 and TRBJ2-7; D might be TRBD1 (5 bases). In germline, CDR1 is SNHLY, CDR2 FYNNEI. The CDR3 loop spans 13 amino acids. Between the trimmed V and J ends, which lost 4 bases and 9 bases, there was a span of 16 bases. CDR3 nucleotide sequence: TGTGCCAGCAGTGGTCTAGGGGATATAGTGCAGTACGTC. It specifies CASSGLGDIVQYV.

The rearrangement links TRBV12-3 or TRBV12-4 to TRBJ2-1; a weak D match, TRBD2 (6 bases). The V gene lost 6 bases and the J gene lost 7 bases, with 13 bases spanning the gap. CDR3 length: 13 amino acids. The CDR3 coding sequence is TGTGCCAGCAGGCGGGACTCCGGGAATGAGCAGTTCTTC. This translates into CASRRDSGNEQFF.

This clonotype has at least ten counts. The rearrangement links TRBV2 to TRBJ2-7, with D unclear. The V end was cut by 1 base, the J end by 6 bases, with 22 bases between. The CDR3 extends over 17 amino acids. Germline V CDR1 and CDR2: SNHLY, FYNNEI. The CDR3 nucleotides are TGTGCCAGCAGTGAAGAAGTCCTCATAACCACCTCGGGCGAGCAGTACTTC. The encoded protein is CASSEEVLITTSGEQYF.

This clonotype was counted only a few times. V gene TRBV27 combines with J gene TRBJ1-5; TRBD1 is a possible D gene (5 bases). The CDR3 has 13 amino acids. Germline assignment: CDR1 MNHEY and CDR2 SMNVEV (reference sequence). Trimming left V 2 bases short and J 7 bases short, with 9 bases between. The CDR3 region is CASSLGGRQPQHF. The CDR3 DNA reads as TGTGCCAGCAGTTTAGGGGGACGGCAGCCCCAGCATTTT.